This TCR beta chain came from a study of T cell repertoires in cytomegalovirus infection. Study details: HLA-B-restricted CMV epitopes that are well studied, plus recently identified HLA-C-restricted ones, were used by the study. An indication of both CMV infection and matching HLA type came from public TCR beta signatures.

On this clonotype itself: Antigen: not known.

Each CDR3 protein is one row after TCRdb ran MiXCR on the reads. Here the sample spans about 770,000 distinct CDR3 sequences, about 27% being singletons. General study findings and limits: HLA-C-restricted TCR beta clonotypes specific for CMV led the ex vivo response. CMV carriers with the relevant HLA were identified by cumulative public TCR beta family frequency.

The sequenced sample was cultured CD8+ T cells from PBMCs, obtained from culture after CMV antigen stimulation. This sequence was found in a human donor in good health (CMV status not recorded). Some clones in this sample may be carry-over from other donors' samples.

CDR3 loop: CASSDRQDGDPPEKLFF. The CDR3 coding sequence is TGTGCCAGCAGCGACCGACAGGATGGGGACCCTCCTGAAAAACTGTTTTTT. J is TRBJ1-4 and V is TRBV9; TRBD1 is a possible D gene (6 bases). The CDR3 runs to 17 residues. Looked up from germline, CDR1 is SGDLS and CDR2 is YYNGEE. Trimming removed 3 bases at V and 7 bases at J, with 22 bases between. Using reference TRBV9 and TRBJ1-4 for the parts outside the CDR3, the full variable domain is DSGVTQTPKHLITATGQRVTLRCSPRSGDLSVYWYQQSLDQGLQFLIQYYNGEERAKGNILERFSAQQFPDLHSELNLSSLELGDSALYFCASSDRQDGDPPEKLFFGSGTQLSVL.